The 14 T cell receptor beta chains reported below all come from one sample, sequenced in a study of spatial heterogeneity in lung cancer. Study results and limitations: Tumor mutation count correlated with how many alpha and beta TCRs expanded intratumorally.

The time point: sample taken at primary tumor resection. TCRdb reprocessed the 5' RACE reads via MiXCR and lists one record per CDR3 protein. The sample has approximately 6,700 distinct CDR3 sequences, about 1.5% seen once. Their recognized antigens are unknown. The sequenced sample was lung tumor tissue, obtained at surgery. These receptor sequences come from a male donor with early-stage non-small cell lung cancer.

This clonotype was found many times. The V gene is TRBV2, the J gene TRBJ1-1; TRBD1 matches at 7 bases. Germline values: CDR1 SNHLY, CDR2 FYNNEI. The CDR3 is 17 amino acids. The V segment lost 0 bases and the J segment 3 bases; nucleotides outside the gene matches: 10. CDR3 amino acids: CASSEALPDRLDTEAFF. The CDR3 DNA follows: TGTGCCAGCAGTGAAGCGCTTCCGGACAGGTTGGACACTGAAGCTTTCTTT.

This clonotype showed up many times. The rearrangement joins TRBV7-8 to TRBJ2-7; D perhaps matches TRBD1 (6 bases). Trimming shortened V by 5 bases and J by 3 bases, and 14 bases separated the two germline ends. The CDR3 contains 14 residues. Germline CDR1 SGHVS, CDR2 FQNEAQ. For the CDR3, the DNA is TGTGCCAGCAGCCACCGACAGGACTTCTACGAGCAGTACTTC. It is translated as CASSHRQDFYEQYF.

This clonotype was detected ten times or more. This chain uses TRBV27 with TRBJ1-5; D unresolved. Per the germline V gene, CDR1 is MNHEY and CDR2 is SMNVEV (reference sequence). V was clipped by 0 bases and J by 5 bases, with 8 bases between them. The CDR3 is made up of 14 amino acids. This CDR3 reads CASSLSGADQPQHF. CDR3 nucleotides: TGTGCCAGCAGTTTATCTGGAGCCGATCAGCCCCAGCATTTT.

This clonotype is medium-sized by share. The chain carries TRBV6-1 and TRBJ2-1; perhaps TRBD2 as D (6 bases). Germline V CDR1 and CDR2: MNHNS, SASEGT. The ends were cut back, 3 bases at V and 3 bases at J, with 12 bases in the middle. CDR3 length: 15 amino acids. The CDR3 bases are TGTGCCAGCAGTGAGGGACTTGACTTCTACAATGAGCAGTTCTTC. Translation gives CASSEGLDFYNEQFF.

By sample fraction, this clonotype is medium-sized (0.01 to 0.1%). V and J are TRBV6-5 and TRBJ2-5; D is possibly TRBD2 (6 bases). The germline V gene has CDR1 MNHEY and CDR2 SVGAGI. The CDR3 sequence is 14 residues long. V lost 2 bases and J lost 1, with 8 bases in between. Here the CDR3 reads CASSYVGGQETQYF. CDR3 nucleotides: TGTGCCAGCAGTTACGTCGGGGGCCAAGAGACCCAGTACTTC.

This clonotype was counted many times. The V gene is TRBV20-1, the J gene TRBJ2-3; D remains unclear. Trimming shortened V by 3 bases and J by 5 bases, and 6 bases separated the two germline ends. This CDR3 spans 11 amino acids. Germline CDR1 DFQATT, CDR2 SNEGSKA (reference sequence). CDR3 sequence: CSARVRDTQYF. In DNA form, the CDR3 reads TGCAGTGCTAGGGTTAGAGATACGCAGTATTTT.

This clonotype was seen at least ten times. The CDR3 DNA reads TGTGCCAGCAGTTTAGACCGGGCGGCTAGCACAGATACGCAGTATTTT. Its translation: CASSLDRAASTDTQYF. J is TRBJ2-3 and V is TRBV27; D uncertain. Germline assignment: CDR1 MNHEY and CDR2 SMNVEV (reference sequence). There are 16 residues in the CDR3. The V end was cut by 2 bases, the J end by 0 bases, with 12 bases between.

By proportion, this clonotype is medium-sized. The rearrangement joins TRBV18 to TRBJ2-2, with D unresolved. Germline V gives CDR1 KGHSH, CDR2 LQKENI. Deletions cut 3 bases from V and 2 bases from J, with 16 bases between. The CDR3 contains 17 residues. In nucleotides, the CDR3 is TGTGCCAGCTCACCTCAAAGGACCCGGGCCAACACCGGGGAGCTGTTTTTT. Amino acids: CASSPQRTRANTGELFF. Filled out from reference TRBV18 and TRBJ2-2, the complete variable domain reads NAGVMQNPRHLVRRRGQEARLRCSPMKGHSHVYWYRQLPEEGLKFMVYLQKENIIDESGMPKERFSAEFPKEGPSILRIQQVVRGDSAAYFCASSPQRTRANTGELFFGEGSRLTVL.

This clonotype has a count of ten or more. The CDR3 here is CASSYLGLIGTGELFF. In DNA form, the CDR3 reads TGTGCCAGCTCCTACTTGGGGTTAATTGGCACCGGGGAGCTGTTTTTT. This chain links TRBV6-6 with TRBJ2-2, with D unresolved. CDR3 length equals 16 residues. CDR1 and CDR2 from the germline V gene are MNHNY and SVGAGI (reference sequence). Trimming pared 8 bases from V and 4 bases from J, leaving 20 bases between.

This clonotype was seen at least ten times. The chain links TRBV6-1 to TRBJ2-3; D gene uncertain. Germline CDR1 is MNHNS and CDR2 is SASEGT. CDR3 length: 13 amino acids. With 5 bases removed from V and 4 bases from J, the gap between germline ends came to 10 bases. The CDR3 loop reads CASSTARPDTQYF. DNA for the CDR3: TGTGCCAGCAGTACCGCGCGCCCAGATACGCAGTATTTT.

The table lists this clonotype with many counts. The chain links TRBV29-1 to TRBJ2-7; 9 bases agree with TRBD1. The V gene's germline CDR1 is SQVTM and CDR2 ANQGSEA. This CDR3 has 14 residues. The trim removed 4 bases at V and 5 bases at J, leaving 9 bases unmatched. CDR3 residues: CSVGVAGQGHEQYF. DNA of the CDR3: TGCAGCGTTGGGGTGGCGGGACAGGGCCACGAGCAGTACTTC.

By its share, this clonotype is medium-sized. The chain combines TRBV18 with TRBJ2-5; D not resolved. Germline loops: CDR1 KGHSH, CDR2 LQKENI. The V end was cut by 2 bases, the J end by 5 bases, with 0 bases between. This CDR3 spans 10 amino acids. In DNA form, the CDR3 reads TGTGCCAGCTCACCAGAGACCCAGTACTTC. It specifies CASSPETQYF. The full variable domain, rest sourced from reference TRBV18 and TRBJ2-5, is NAGVMQNPRHLVRRRGQEARLRCSPMKGHSHVYWYRQLPEEGLKFMVYLQKENIIDESGMPKERFSAEFPKEGPSILRIQQVVRGDSAAYFCASSPETQYFGPGTRLLVL.

This clonotype showed up many times. A read error may explain this, as a much larger clone is one base away. The chain links TRBV7-8 to TRBJ1-1; D gene unclear. Trimming stripped 4 bases from V and 5 bases from J, with 11 bases between. The CDR3 is 13 amino acids. From germline, CDR1 is SGHVS and CDR2 FQNEAQ. The CDR3 loop reads CASSSHRGTEAFF. The CDR3 DNA is TGTGCCAGCAGCTCACACCGTGGAACTGAAGCTTTCTTT.

This clonotype was recorded at least ten times. The J gene is TRBJ1-6, the V gene TRBV27; D gene uncertain. CDR3 length: 19 residues. Germline V lookup: CDR1 MNHEY, CDR2 SMNVEV (reference sequence). V dropped 6 bases and J dropped 0 bases, with 21 bases sitting between them. In DNA, the CDR3 is TGTGCCAGCAGCCAATCCCCACGGGGATTTAGCTCCTATAATTCACCCCTCCACTTT. The encoded protein is CASSQSPRGFSSYNSPLHF.